Listed below are T cell receptor beta chains from one sample, sequenced in a study of T cell repertoires and HLA-DP antigens. These receptors' antigens are unknown. TCRdb keeps only in-frame clones here, not all; method: immunoSEQ multiplex PCR. The sample holds about 120,000 clones, 90% to 95% seen once. Sequenced material: CD4+ T cells from PBMCs. The source is a woman younger than 35 in good health and CMV-seronegative. Each CDR3 is given with its conserved first and last residue. A D gene is named only where the DNA matches it firmly. The listing skips clone size in some rows; elsewhere it reads once, few, many or a size class.

D	size	J	V	DNA	CDR3
TRBD1	NA	TRBJ1-2	TRBV28	TGTGCCAGCAGTAGACAGGGCTATGGCTACACCTTC	CASSRQGYGYTF
TRBD1	NA	TRBJ1-5	TRBV19	TGTGCCAGTAGTATGGATCGATGGACGGGACAGCGGAATCAGCCCCAGCATTTT	CASSMDRWTGQRNQPQHF
TRBD2	NA	TRBJ2-3	TRBV4-3	TGCGCCAGCAGCCCTAGGGAGGTCGGGGGGAACACAGATACGCAGTATTTT	CASSPREVGGNTDTQYF
NA	NA	TRBJ2-6	TRBV28	TGTGCCAGCAGTTTTGAGCATTCTGGGGCCAACGTCCTGACTTTC	CASSFEHSGANVLTF
NA	NA	TRBJ2-1	TRBV5-1	TGCGCCAGCGGGGCCCTTAACTCCTACAATGAGCAGTTCTTC	CASGALNSYNEQFF
TRBD2	NA	TRBJ2-3	TRBV7-3	TGTGCCAGCAGCCTACTAGCGGTTGGAGATACGCAGTATTTT	CASSLLAVGDTQYF
NA	NA	TRBJ1-1	TRBV27	TGTGCCAGCAGTCCGCACACCCCAAGGGGTGAAGCTTTCTTT	CASSPHTPRGEAFF
NA	NA	TRBJ2-2	TRBV18	TGTGCCAGCTCAATCGCAAGATCGGCCGGGGAGCTGTTTTTT	CASSIARSAGELFF
TRBD1	once	TRBJ2-2	TRBV19	TGTGCCAGTAGGAGACAGGGGGTCTTGAAGGAGCTGTTTTTT	CASRRQGVLKELFF
NA	NA	TRBJ1-1	TRBV5-6	TGTGCCAGCAGCTTTTCGCAGGGAGGACGCACTGAAGCTTTCTTT	CASSFSQGGRTEAFF
TRBD1	NA	TRBJ2-1	TRBV9	TGTGCCAGCAGCGTCTACGACAGGGGTGGCTACAATGAGCAGTTCTTC	CASSVYDRGGYNEQFF
NA	NA	TRBJ1-2	TRBV28	TGTGCCAGCAGTTTTATGAAGGGCTACACCTTC	CASSFMKGYTF
NA	NA	TRBJ2-1	TRBV29-1	TGCAGCGTTGGCCGGGACTCCGCGGATAATGAGCAGTTCTTC	CSVGRDSADNEQFF
TRBD1	NA	TRBJ1-5	TRBV6-5	TGTGCCAGCAGCACAACAGGGGGAGGCAATCAGCCCCAGCATTTT	CASSTTGGGNQPQHF
TRBD1	NA	TRBJ1-5	TRBV11-2	TGTGCCAGCAGCTCGGGACAGGGACGCAATCAGCCCCAGCATTTT	CASSSGQGRNQPQHF
NA	few	TRBJ2-7	TRBV11-1	TGTGCCAGCAGCTTCAGGCCAGGGACTTCCTACGAGCAGTACTTC	CASSFRPGTSYEQYF
NA	NA	TRBJ2-7	TRBV14	TGTGCCAGCAGCCAAGATCTGAGGGCAGCGCAGTACTTC	CASSQDLRAAQYF
NA	few	TRBJ2-3	TRBV14	TGTGCCAGCAGCCAAGAACCGGGAGATAGAGATACGCAGTATTTT	CASSQEPGDRDTQYF
NA	NA	TRBJ1-6	TRBV13	TGTGCCAGCAAGGCCATTAACTCACCCCTCCACTTT	CASKAINSPLHF
NA	NA	TRBJ1-2	TRBV6-5	TGTGCCAGCACCCCCAGGGGAGGGTTGGGTGGCTACACCTTC	CASTPRGGLGGYTF
NA	NA	TRBJ2-3	TRBV5-6	TGTGCCAGCAGCTTGGCCAATGCTAAATCCACAGATACGCAGTATTTT	CASSLANAKSTDTQYF
TRBD1	NA	TRBJ2-2	TRBV5-4	TGTGCCAGCAGCTTGGGGGGGACAGGTCGGAGGACCGGGGAGCTGTTTTTT	CASSLGGTGRRTGELFF
TRBD1	NA	TRBJ2-7	TRBV6-1	TGTGCCAGCAGTGAAGGGACAGGGTACTGGGGGTACGAGCAGTACTTC	CASSEGTGYWGYEQYF
NA	NA	TRBJ1-4	TRBV6-6	TGTGCCAGCAGCTACAAGGGCAGGGGCCGTAATGAAAAACTGTTTTTT	CASSYKGRGRNEKLFF
NA	NA	TRBJ1-6	TRBV9	TGTGCCAGCAGCGTAGGAGGGGAGACGGGTTCACCCCTCCACTTT	CASSVGGETGSPLHF
TRBD2	NA	TRBJ2-5	TRBV5-1	TGCGCCAGCCTCTTCGGGACTAGCGGGAGGGCCGGAGAGACCCAGTACTTC	CASLFGTSGRAGETQYF
NA	once	TRBJ1-6	TRBV6-6	TGTGCCAGCAGTCCCTTCTCGGCCGACACCTTGAGGGCCCTCCACTTT	CASSPFSADTLRALHF
NA	NA	TRBJ2-2	TRBV27	TGTGCCACGCAGGGGTTGGACAGACCTAACACCGGGGAGCTGTTTTTT	CATQGLDRPNTGELFF
NA	once	TRBJ1-2	TRBV19	TGTGCCAGTAGTATACGGACTGATAACTATGGCTACACCTTC	CASSIRTDNYGYTF
TRBD1	NA	TRBJ1-2	TRBV4-3	TGCGCCAGCAGCCAAGGGGACAGGGGGGTTGGCTACACCTTC	CASSQGDRGVGYTF
NA	NA	TRBJ2-3	TRBV30	TGTGCCTGGGGGGAGGACAACACAGATACGCAGTATTTT	CAWGEDNTDTQYF
NA	NA	TRBJ2-3	TRBV6-5	TGTGCCAGCAGTTACGGGTCGGGAGATACGCAGTATTTT	CASSYGSGDTQYF
NA	NA	TRBJ1-4	TRBV28	TGTGCCAGCAGTTTGGGGACAACCAAAGGTGAAAAACTGTTTTTT	CASSLGTTKGEKLFF
TRBD1	NA	TRBJ1-1	TRBV11-1	TGTGCCAGCAGCTTACGGACAGGGAACACTGAAGCTTTCTTT	CASSLRTGNTEAFF
NA	NA	TRBJ2-2	TRBV4-2	TGTGCCAGCAGCCAAGATTTGATCGGCCACACCGGGGAGCTGTTTTTT	CASSQDLIGHTGELFF
TRBD2	NA	TRBJ2-3	TRBV25-1	TGTGCCAGCAGTGAACGGAGCGGGGGGGCGGCAGATACGCAGTATTTT	CASSERSGGAADTQYF
TRBD2	NA	TRBJ2-5	TRBV7-3	TGTGCCAGCAGCTTAAGAACTAGCGGAGTCCAAGAGACCCAGTACTTC	CASSLRTSGVQETQYF
TRBD1	NA	TRBJ1-1	TRBV13	TGTGCCAGCAGCCATTACAGGGGTTCAGGCACTGAAGCTTTCTTT	CASSHYRGSGTEAFF
TRBD1	NA	TRBJ1-5	TRBV19	TGTGCCAGTAGTATACATGGGACAGGGAAAGACCAGCCCCAGCATTTT	CASSIHGTGKDQPQHF
NA	NA	TRBJ2-1	TRBV6-5	TGTGCCAGCAGTTACTCGACCAGCGACCCATACAATGAGCAGTTCTTC	CASSYSTSDPYNEQFF
NA	NA	TRBJ1-1	TRBV29-1	TGCAGCGTGGGTGAACGGGCGATGAACACTGAAGCTTTCTTT	CSVGERAMNTEAFF
TRBD1	NA	TRBJ1-5	TRBV2	TGTGCCAGCAGTGAGCGACAGGGCGGCCAGCCCCAGCATTTT	CASSERQGGQPQHF
NA	NA	TRBJ2-5	TRBV7-7	TGTGCTAGCAGCTTATACCAGGGGACTCCTCAGGAGACCCAGTACTTC	CASSLYQGTPQETQYF
NA	NA	TRBJ1-3	TRBV4-3	TGCGCCAGCAGCCAAGATTCAACTGGGACTGGAAACACCATATATTTT	CASSQDSTGTGNTIYF
TRBD2	NA	TRBJ2-3	TRBV7-3	TGTGCCAGCAGCCAAAGAGGTAGCGGGTGGGGCACAGATACGCAGTATTTT	CASSQRGSGWGTDTQYF
TRBD1	NA	TRBJ1-5	TRBV6-5	TGTGCCAGCAGACCCGGGACAGGCCCCTTGGAGCCCCAGCATTTT	CASRPGTGPLEPQHF
NA	NA	TRBJ1-2	TRBV7-2	TGTGCCAGCAGCTTAGGGGGGACTGAGGGTTTGGGCTACACCTTC	CASSLGGTEGLGYTF
NA	NA	TRBJ1-4	TRBV6-5	TGTGCCAGCAGTTACTTTAGGGGGGGTGTTGAAAAACTGTTTTTT	CASSYFRGGVEKLFF
NA	few	TRBJ1-2	TRBV27	TGTGCCAGCAGTCCAGCGGGGGCCGGCTATGGCTACACCTTC	CASSPAGAGYGYTF
NA	NA	TRBJ2-4	TRBV30	TGTGCCTGGAGTGTACTTGGGGAGGCCAAAAACATTCAGTACTTC	CAWSVLGEAKNIQYF
NA	NA	TRBJ1-1	TRBV7-9	TGTGCCAGCAGCTTAGCTGAGGGTACTGAAGCTTTCTTT	CASSLAEGTEAFF
TRBD1	NA	TRBJ2-6	TRBV9	TGTGCCAGCAGCGCAGGACAGGGGGCGCAAGGGGCCAACGTCCTGACTTTC	CASSAGQGAQGANVLTF
NA	NA	TRBJ2-3	TRBV28	TGTGCCAGCAGTTTTCGGGATACGCAGTATTTT	CASSFRDTQYF